Many counts were recorded for the clone carrying this T cell receptor (beta chain). It was RNA transcripts that yielded the amplified TCR beta CDR3 regions. Carried out on the TCR CDR3, a first-round RT-PCR used the HTBI primer set. TCRdb reprocessed the multiplex PCR reads with MiXCR, giving one entry per CDR3 protein. The repertoire holds fewer than 800,000 distinct CDR3 sequences, with 15% to 20% as singletons. Patients were excluded for uncontrolled infection, other autoimmune disease, pregnancy or lactation. Diagnoses used clinical symptoms, serum thyroxine and TRAb, thyroid ultrasound and orbital computed tomography. The V gene lost 4 bases and the J gene lost 4 bases, with 11 bases spanning the gap. The germline V gene encodes CDR1 MNHEY and CDR2 SMNVEV (reference sequence). The CDR3 totals 14 residues. This specimen belongs to a study of T cells in Graves' hyperthyroidism and ophthalmopathy. Turning to the study itself: The blood sample was taken at first diagnosis, before treatment began.

Input material: blood. The source is a man aged 18 to 29 with Graves' hyperthyroidism. The rearrangement uses TRBV27 and TRBJ1-5; D is unresolved. The DNA for the CDR3 is TGTGCCAGCAGTTCAGCCCAGGCTAATCAGCCCCAGCATTTT. Its protein product is CASSSAQANQPQHF.